These 9 T cell receptor beta chains originate from one sample sequenced in a study of blood T cell repertoires in COVID-19. TCRdb's copy holds only in-frame clones and misses some; the assay was immunoSEQ multiplex PCR. Here the sample spans approximately 190,000 clones, around nine tenths being singletons. Sequencing input: peripheral blood. These receptors originate from a man aged 50 to 60 with acute or convalescent COVID-19.

CDR3: CASRHRGSSYNEQFF. The DNA of the CDR3 is TGTGCCAGCAGGCACAGGGGAAGCTCCTACAATGAGCAGTTCTTC. The chain uses TRBV11-1 and TRBJ2-1; 7 bases are a match to TRBD1. The CDR3 is 15 amino acids. Germline CDR1 and CDR2: SGHAT and FQDESV (reference sequence). With 6 bases clipped from V and 0 bases from J, the junction kept 5 bases outside the gene matches.

V usage is TRBV9 and J usage is TRBJ1-2; D perhaps matches TRBD1 (5 bases). The CDR3 sequence is 17 residues long. V was cut by 3 bases and J by 6 bases, with 24 bases left in between. The germline CDR1 and CDR2 sequences are SGDLS and YYNGEE. Here the CDR3 DNA reads TGTGCCAGCAGCGGAGGCCCCCGCGTTTTGGGACTAGATGGCTACACCTTC. This codes for CASSGGPRVLGLDGYTF.

The V gene is TRBV6-1, the J gene TRBJ2-7, with 8 bases fitting TRBD2. Germline V gives CDR1 MNHNS, CDR2 SASEGT. This CDR3 region has 17 residues. With V trimmed by 1 base and J by 6 bases, 14 bases remained unmatched. The CDR3 nucleotides are TGTGCCAGCAGTGAAGTTACAGCGGGAGCGGGGTACGGCGAGCAGTACTTC. It specifies CASSEVTAGAGYGEQYF.

The V call is TRBV29-1, the J call TRBJ2-5, with TRBD1 as a possible D gene (5 bases). CDR1 and CDR2 from the germline V gene are SQVTM and ANQGSEA. Trimming took off 0 bases at V and 4 bases at J, with 12 bases between the two ends. The CDR3 runs 14 residues. In DNA form, the CDR3 reads TGCAGCGTTGAAGATCAATCAAGGGGAGAGACCCAGTACTTC. It translates to CSVEDQSRGETQYF.

The chain has TRBV5-1 and TRBJ1-3; D call uncertain. This CDR3 spans 17 amino acids. Germline-derived CDR1 and CDR2 are SGHRS and YFSETQ. V dropped 0 bases and J dropped 2 bases, with 15 bases sitting between them. Written as DNA, the CDR3 is TGCGCCAGCAGCTTGGGTGCGGGGAAGTACGCTGGAAACACCATATATTTT. The encoded protein is CASSLGAGKYAGNTIYF. The entire variable domain, with the rest obtained from reference TRBV5-1 and TRBJ1-3, is as follows: KAGVTQTPRYLIKTRGQQVTLSCSPISGHRSVSWYQQTPGQGLQFLFEYFSETQRNKGNFPGRFSGRQFSNSRSEMNVSTLELGDSALYLCASSLGAGKYAGNTIYFGEGSWLTVV.

The chain uses TRBV5-1 and TRBJ1-1, with a weak D call TRBD1 (6 bases). Germline V gives CDR1 SGHRS, CDR2 YFSETQ. Trimming took 4 bases from V and 3 from J, leaving 13 bases between them. The CDR3 has 14 residues. As DNA, the CDR3 is TGCGCCAGCAGCGAATTCAGGGGATACACTGAAGCTTTCTTT. It is translated as CASSEFRGYTEAFF.

CDR3 coding DNA: TGCAGCGTTGCGGGACTAGCGGGTCCATCCTACAATGAGCAGTTCTTC. Translated: CSVAGLAGPSYNEQFF. The chain recombines TRBV29-1 with TRBJ2-1, with TRBD2 identical over 12 bases. J was trimmed by 1 base and V by 4 bases; bases with no gene match: 5. This CDR3 is built from 16 residues. Germline V lookup: CDR1 SQVTM, CDR2 ANQGSEA.

This chain joins TRBV20-1 and TRBJ1-5; no clear D. With 3 bases removed from V and 6 bases from J, the gap between germline ends came to 12 bases. The CDR3 sequence is 13 residues long. Germline CDR1 DFQATT, CDR2 SNEGSKA (reference sequence). The CDR3 here is CSASLSEIQPQHF. The CDR3 bases are TGCAGTGCTAGTTTGTCAGAAATTCAGCCCCAGCATTTT.

The chain employs TRBV5-1 and TRBJ2-1, with TRBD1 matching 7 bases. The junction had 4 bases not matched to a gene; V was cut back by 4 bases and J by 6 bases. CDR1 and CDR2 from the germline V gene are SGHRS and YFSETQ. The CDR3 loop spans 13 amino acids. The CDR3 nucleotides are TGCGCCAGCAGCCAAACAGGGGCCAATGAGCAGTTCTTC. Translation gives CASSQTGANEQFF.